This T cell receptor (beta chain) was recorded in a study of T cells in Graves' hyperthyroidism and ophthalmopathy (dated by TCRdb to about 2019). For the study in its entirety: Peripheral blood samples were taken at the time of initial diagnosis, prior to any treatment. To identify TCR V-J signatures that set the groups apart, the researchers used a discovery cohort of 95 to 100 patients, made up of roughly 45 with Graves' ophthalmopathy and some 58 with stable Graves' hyperthyroidism. An independent validation cohort of under 20 hyperthyroidism patients and about 16 patients who later progressed to ophthalmopathy tested prospective prediction of ophthalmopathy. The 75 to 100 discovery patients were divided at random into training and test sets in a 7:3 ratio. Thyroid tissue and blood T-cell repertoires from roughly six Graves' hyperthyroidism patients were also compared in the study. According to the paper, TCR Vbeta CDR3 sequencing was carried out on 135 peripheral blood samples, which came from under 50 ophthalmopathy, about 75 hyperthyroidism and roughly 17 progressor patients. After sampling, hyperthyroidism patients received methimazole starting at 30 mg daily, and ophthalmopathy patients received high-dose intravenous methylprednisolone.

Ophthalmopathy patients had moderately to severely active disease, Clinical Activity Score of at least 3, NOSPECS grade of at least 4, and duration under 3 months. Any patient with an uncontrolled infection, another autoimmune disease, pregnancy or lactation was excluded. Diagnoses were established on the basis of clinical symptoms, serum thyroxine and TRAb, thyroid ultrasound, and orbital computed tomography. PBMCs were isolated from about 10 ml of fresh peripheral blood by Ficoll-Paque density gradient centrifugation. Total RNA was extracted with Trizol reagent, and quality was checked on an Agilent 2100 Bioanalyzer. The TCR beta CDR3 regions were amplified from the RNA transcripts. The first round of RT-PCR for the TCR CDR3 was performed with the HTBI primer set and the Qiagen OneStep RT-PCR kit. A second multiplex PCR round built the libraries, followed by size selection and purification. The libraries were sequenced on an Illumina HiSeq2000 using paired-end 100 bp reads. The original methods were these. SOAPnuke was used to process the raw data, with reads discarded if the reads contained adapters or uncalled bases, had a mean Phred below 15, or lacked an exact constant-primer or identifier match. High-quality paired reads were merged using COPE v1.2.5, and each unique nucleotide sequence was defined as a clonotype. MiTCR v1.1 was used to align clonotypes to the IMGT TRBV, TRBD and TRBJ reference segments. The analysis was restricted to V-J combinations with a frequency above 0.0001, which together covered 98% to 99.2% of the repertoires. The TCS score was defined as the ratio of F50 (clonal expansion) to E x V (chaos), calculated using BLOSUM62-based TCRdist between CDR3 peptides within each V-J. Welch's t-statistics and random forest reduced roughly 530 V-J features to roughly 13, which were used in a naive Bayes classifier (R e1071). The Morisita-Horn index was used to measure how similar the thyroid and blood repertoires were. Clones were called with MiXCR by TCRdb after fastp trimmed the public reads at Q25, and only in-frame beta chains were retained. A single entry per CDR3 protein holds the most common genes and DNA from its merged rows. The V and J calls come from TCRdb's annotation, not from the publication. This sample gives about 610,000 distinct CDR3 sequences in total; roughly 15% of them show up just once. 4.3% of the sample lies in the top ten.

This clonotype showed up many times. Its antigen remains undetermined. No qualities accompany the bases; no much larger clone lies one base away. The study at large found these results: Sample size was not statistically predetermined, and investigators were not blinded to group allocation. In validation, the model predicted progression to ophthalmopathy a median of about 5.9 months before onset, with roughly 71% sensitivity and 72.22% specificity. A model built on a 13 V-J signature distinguished ophthalmopathy from stable hyperthyroidism, reaching roughly 88% sensitivity and approximately 83% specificity in cross-validation and 80%/75% in testing. Most expanded thyroid clonotypes (frequency above 0.001) were also detected in blood, a finding suggesting that blood repertoires may reflect thyroid immune responses.

Input material: blood. The sequence derives from a woman aged 40 to 50 with Graves' ophthalmopathy.

The DNA sequence reads TGCAGCGTTGTGGCGGCTGAAGCTTTCTTT. Its protein product is CSVVAAEAFF. The chain is encoded by TRBV29-1 joined to TRBJ1-1; the D segment cannot be called with confidence. CDR1 SQVTM and CDR2 ANQGSEA are derived from the germline V gene. Cut back by 4 bases and 6 bases, the V and J ends lie 6 bases apart. The cysteine opens and the phenylalanine closes a CDR3 of 10 amino acids. The retained sequence is limited to the CDR3, 30 bases, with the frame set at the first base.